Included here is one T cell receptor (beta chain) sequence, with context. Its matching antigen is unknown. Unmatched junction bases numbered 10, after V lost 4 bases and J lost 8 bases. The CDR3 is 15 residues long. Germline V gene lookup returns CDR1 SGHKS and CDR2 YYEKEE (reference sequence). Libraries were prepared by immunoSEQ multiplex PCR; TCRdb keeps only in-frame clonotypes and omits some of them. The repertoire consists of 300,000 or so clones, with around 72% occurring once and the leading ten covering around a tenth. The data were obtained in a study of shared clonotypes between healthy human individuals. Study at large: Used for every donor were three CD4 naive, three CD4 memory, two CD8 naive and one CD8 memory plate. Notes on the study in general: Expectations were that clonotype sharing among donors would be affected by sequencing depth. There were few donors, and this limited the genetic and exposure-history diversity represented.

The sample comprised memory CD4+ T cells sorted from blood. Subset defined: CD45RA-negative fraction. The receptor comes from a man aged 30 to 45 in good health. The gene calls are TRBV5-5 and TRBJ2-4; 9 nucleotides match TRBD2. This chain's CDR3 is CASSRYSGSGYIQYF. CDR3 nucleotide sequence: TGTGCCAGCAGCCGCTATAGCGGGAGTGGGTACATTCAGTACTTC.